What follows are 28 T cell receptor delta chains derived from one specimen sequenced in a study of gamma-delta T cells after stem cell transplantation. TCRdb re-processed the RT-PCR reads via CATT. The data contain over 3,500 delta-chain clones, approximately 15% of them seen just once; the ten biggest clones take up around 4.9%. Sequencing used gamma-delta T cells. Source of these receptors: a human donor. It is not recorded whose cells these are; they may come from a transplant donor.

Points on this clone: Relative to the germline gene, one junction end is altered; a read error may explain this. J is TRDJ1 and V is TRDV1; TRDD3 aligns across 9 bases. No J segment appears in TCRdb, so it was assigned here by matching the sequence to germline. The CDR3 has 23 residues. In germline, CDR1 is TSWWSYY, CDR2 QGS. The CDR3 DNA reads as TGTGCCCTTGGGGCGTCGGGACCTACGTCGGGACTACTGGGGGACCACCGGACCGATAAACTCATCTTT. Amino acids: CALGASGPTSGLLGDHRTDKLIF.

As to this clone: A read error may be the cause here, since a much bigger clone is one base away. The chain couples TRDV2 to TRDJ3, with 8 bases aligning to TRDD3. The J gene, not given by TCRdb, was assigned here from a germline match of the nucleotide sequence. This CDR3 has 19 amino acids. Germline trimming cut 2 bases from V and 0 bases from J; bases unmatched to any gene: 8. The germline V gene has CDR1 GEAIGNYY and CDR2 EKD. Written as DNA, the CDR3 is TGTGCCTGTGACATAATGGGGGATGCAAGCTCCTGGGACACCCGACAGATGTTTTTC. This sequence encodes CACDIMGDASSWDTRQMFF.

This clone was observed a few times. This likely traces to a read error, being one base from a far larger clone. This same CDR3 is encoded by further DNA sequences in the sample. V usage is TRDV2 and J usage is TRDJ3, with 8 bases identical to TRDD3. CDR1 GEAIGNYY and CDR2 EKD come from the germline V gene. The CDR3 sequence is 17 residues long. CDR3 nucleotide sequence: TGTGCCTGCGACACCTGGGGGAGCTCCTGGGACACCCGACAGATGTTTTTC. Protein sequence: CACDTWGSSWDTRQMFF.

This rearrangement joins TRAV29/DV5 to TRDJ1; 13 bases are shared with TRDD3. TCRdb records no J gene; here it was assigned by comparing the DNA to germline. The CDR3 covers 20 residues. The germline gives CDR1 NSMFDY, CDR2 ISSIKDK. J lost 2 bases, V lost 0 bases, and 16 bases had no gene match. The CDR3 protein is CAASAVLRTGGYDGTDKLIF. CDR3 coding DNA: TGTGCAGCAAGCGCGGTCCTACGGACTGGGGGATACGACGGGACCGATAAACTCATCTTT.

A word on this clone: A much larger clone differs by one base, so this may be a read error. The chain employs TRDV2 and TRDJ1; a weak D match, TRDD3 (5 bases). CDR1 is GEAIGNYY and CDR2 is EKD in the germline V gene. The CDR3 has 15 amino acids. CDR3 in DNA: TGTGCCTTTGACACCGCGGGGGCTCCCAGCGATAAACTCATCTTT. Protein: CAFDTAGAPSDKLIF.

This clone was picked up a small number of times. The chain employs TRDV1 and TRDJ1, with 11 nucleotides matching TRDD3. The V gene end was trimmed by 10 bases and the J gene end by 2 bases; junction bases not matched to a gene: 30. Germline loops: CDR1 TSWWSYY, CDR2 QGS. This CDR3 is built from 22 residues. CDR3 sequence (DNA): TGTGCTCCCAGAAAACGAGAGTGGGGGTGGGGGATACGCCTTCTAAAAACCGATAAACTCATCTTT. Its protein product is CAPRKREWGWGIRLLKTDKLIF.

The chain couples TRDV1 to TRDJ1, with a weak D call TRDD2 (9 bases). The J gene comes from matching the DNA to germline here; TCRdb lacks it. V was trimmed by 1 base and J by 0 bases, leaving 30 bases between them. The CDR3 length is 22 residues. Germline V lookup: CDR1 TSWWSYY, CDR2 QGS. The CDR3 protein is CALGEPPSYVPGGTQYTDKLIF. The CDR3 nucleotides are TGTGCTCTTGGGGAACCGCCTTCCTACGTTCCTGGGGGAACCCAGTACACCGATAAACTCATCTTT.

This clone was seen a few times. This chain joins TRDV1 and TRDJ1; no clear D gene. With 1 base removed from V and 5 bases from J, the gap between germline ends came to 11 bases. CDR1 is TSWWSYY and CDR2 is QGS in the germline V gene. CDR3 size: 14 residues. CDR3 DNA sequence: TGTGCTCTTGGGGAACGGCGTATCACGGATAAACTCATCTTT. This gives the protein CALGERRITDKLIF.

This sequence joins TRDV1 and TRDJ1; 7 bases fit TRDD3. The J gene was missing in TCRdb and was found by matching the end of the DNA to germline. The CDR3 loop spans 22 amino acids. The germline V gene has CDR1 TSWWSYY and CDR2 QGS. The V segment lost 2 bases and the J segment 3 bases; nucleotides outside the gene matches: 27. CDR3 DNA: TGTGCTCTTGGGGAAACTGAGTCCTGCAGACGTCCCTGGGGGGGCTGTGCCGATAAACTCATCTTT. Protein product: CALGETESCRRPWGGCADKLIF.

This clone was seen more than once but under ten times. The rearrangement joins TRDV1 to TRDJ1; perhaps TRDD3 as D (5 bases). Trimming stripped 2 bases from V and 0 bases from J, with 19 bases between. This CDR3 is built from 18 residues. The V gene's germline CDR1 is TSWWSYY and CDR2 QGS. CDR3 region: CALGEVVTGGPHTDKLIF. CDR3 bases: TGTGCTCTTGGGGAAGTGGTAACCGGGGGTCCCCACACCGATAAACTCATCTTT.

This clone was recorded a few times. The protein that TCRdb holds for this DNA derives from a much larger clone and differs from the translated DNA at residue 3, which likely indicates a read error; the protein shown here is translated from the DNA. CDR3: CASDYWGSSWDTRQMFF. The CDR3 bases are TGTGCCAGTGACTACTGGGGGAGCTCCTGGGACACCCGACAGATGTTTTTC. This sequence joins TRDV2 and TRDJ3; TRDD3 matches at 9 bases. The CDR3 runs 17 residues. From germline, CDR1 is GEAIGNYY and CDR2 EKD.

The V gene is TRDV3, the J gene TRDJ1, with 11 positions matching TRDD3. V shed 2 bases and J 1 base; nucleotides not matched to a gene: 9. The CDR3 contains 16 residues. Germline V gene data show CDR1 as TVYSNPD and CDR2 as GDNSRS (reference sequence). The CDR3 nucleotides read TGTGCCTTTGTCAATGGGGGATACGCCGCCACCGATAAACTCATCTTT. Residues: CAFVNGGYAATDKLIF.

By proportion, this clone is large (0.1 to 1%). This sample includes further DNA sequences coding for the same CDR3. The rearrangement links TRDV2 to TRDJ1; 9 bases are a match to TRDD3. Germline CDR1 GEAIGNYY, CDR2 EKD. V dropped 1 base and J dropped 0; count of bases not matched to a gene: 11. This CDR3 comprises 18 residues. CDR3 in DNA: TGTGCCTGTGACACGGGGTACTGGGGGAACCGGTACACCGATAAACTCATCTTT. The encoded protein is CACDTGYWGNRYTDKLIF.

This clone has more than one count but fewer than ten. One end of the junction varies from germline; a read error may be responsible. The rearrangement uses TRDV2 and TRDJ3; TRDD3 agrees at 7 bases. The CDR3 loop spans 18 amino acids. Per the germline V gene, CDR1 is GEAIGNYY and CDR2 is EKD. As DNA, the CDR3 is TGTGCCTGTGACCCTCCTGGGGGTGGGTCCTTGTACACCCTACAGATGTTTTTC. Translation: CACDPPGGGSLYTLQMFF.

By its share, this clone is medium-sized. The chain combines TRDV2 with TRDJ3, with 9 bases fitting TRDD3. The CDR3 covers 19 residues. Germline CDR1 GEAIGNYY, CDR2 EKD. V lost 0 bases to trimming and J lost 0 bases; unmatched junction nucleotides: 5. The DNA for the CDR3 is TGTGCCTGTGACACCTTAACTGGGGGAAGCTCCTGGGACACCCGACAGATGTTTTTC. Residues: CACDTLTGGSSWDTRQMFF.

V and J are TRDV1 and TRDJ1, with TRDD3 matching 8 bases. J was trimmed by 0 bases and V by 0 bases; bases with no gene match: 24. CDR1 TSWWSYY and CDR2 QGS come from the germline V gene. The CDR3 covers 23 residues. DNA for the CDR3: TGTGCTCTTGGGGAACTAGGGAGTTTCCCACCCCACTGGGGGCAACTGTACACCGATAAACTCATCTTT. As protein: CALGELGSFPPHWGQLYTDKLIF.

The chain has TRDV1 and TRDJ1; 11 bases are shared with TRDD3. TCRdb carries no J gene annotation; the J gene was assigned here by matching the DNA with germline. Germline V lookup: CDR1 TSWWSYY, CDR2 QGS. Trimming removed 0 bases from V and 4 bases from J; junction bases left unmatched: 28. There are 24 residues in the CDR3. CDR3 amino acids: CALGELSALPTRLAWGILLDKLIF. CDR3 nucleotides: TGTGCTCTTGGGGAACTCAGCGCCCTTCCTACGCGGCTCGCCTGGGGGATACTTCTCGATAAACTCATCTTT.

This chain links TRDV3 with TRDJ1; tentatively, D is TRDD2 or TRDD3 (6 bases each). Trimming shortened V by 5 bases and J by 4 bases, and 38 bases separated the two germline ends. Germline values: CDR1 TVYSNPD, CDR2 GDNSRS (reference sequence). CDR3 length equals 20 residues. The CDR3 nucleotides are TGTGCCCTACCACCTTTGTCGGGGCTTCCTTCTTTTACTGGGCGCGATAAACTCATCTTT. It codes for CALPPLSGLPSFTGRDKLIF.

This clone was seen only a few times. The CDR3 DNA is TGTGCCTGTGACGCCGCGGGTTTGGGGGATGCCCAGGAAGACTCCTGGGACACCCGACAGATGTTTTTC. It specifies CACDAAGLGDAQEDSWDTRQMFF. This sequence joins TRDV2 and TRDJ3; TRDD3 matches 8 bases. The CDR3 loop spans 23 amino acids. Trimming at V came to 3 bases and at J to 0 bases, leaving 21 bases not matched to a gene. Germline CDR1 reads GEAIGNYY; CDR2 reads EKD.

The table lists this clone with a few counts. This sequence joins TRDV3 and TRDJ1; no reliable D call. The J gene, absent from TCRdb, was called here by matching the DNA to germline. Per the germline V gene, CDR1 is TVYSNPD and CDR2 is GDNSRS (reference sequence). Trimming removed 4 bases from V and 0 bases from J, with 15 bases in between. The CDR3 extends over 14 amino acids. DNA for the CDR3: TGTGCCTACGCCACCTCCTCGCACACCGATAAACTCATCTTT. Its protein product is CAYATSSHTDKLIF.

The chain carries TRDV1 and TRDJ3, with 12 bases that match TRDD3. The J gene was not available in TCRdb and was assigned here by matching the DNA to germline segments. Germline CDR1 is TSWWSYY and CDR2 is QGS. The ends lost 0 bases at V and 0 bases at J; junction bases unmatched: 3. This CDR3 is 20 amino acids long. The chain's CDR3 is CALGELLGDTGSWDTRQMFF. In DNA form, the CDR3 reads TGTGCTCTTGGGGAACTACTGGGGGATACAGGCTCCTGGGACACCCGACAGATGTTTTTC.

This clone was found a few times. The chain has TRDV1 and TRDJ1; tentatively, D is TRDD3 (6 bases). Trimming took off 2 bases at V and 4 bases at J, with 23 bases between the two ends. The germline V gene encodes CDR1 TSWWSYY and CDR2 QGS. There are 18 residues in the CDR3. CDR3 in amino acids: CALGEKSSGYFRLDKLIF. The CDR3 DNA is TGTGCTCTTGGGGAAAAAAGTTCCGGATACTTCAGGCTCGATAAACTCATCTTT.

Only a few counts were recorded for this clone. The chain employs TRDV1 and TRDJ1; possible D gene TRDD2, 9 bases. Germline CDR1 TSWWSYY, CDR2 QGS. Trimming cost V 5 bases and J 0 bases, with 34 bases left between them. This CDR3 is 22 amino acids long. CDR3 loop: CALGPAPAFLRTGGRNTDKLIF. The CDR3 DNA follows: TGTGCTCTTGGGCCCGCCCCAGCCTTCCTACGTACTGGGGGGAGGAACACCGATAAACTCATCTTT.

This clone was picked up one time. The gene calls are TRDV1 and TRDJ1; the match to TRDD2 covers 8 bases. The J gene was not available in TCRdb and was assigned here by matching the DNA to germline segments. Germline-derived CDR1 and CDR2 are TSWWSYY and QGS. The CDR3 has 21 residues. The V gene end was trimmed by 5 bases and the J gene end by 4 bases; junction bases not matched to a gene: 27. In nucleotides, the CDR3 is TGTGCTCTTGGGATCAGGACTTCCTACGTACTGGGAGCCGGGGGAAGCGATAAACTCATCTTT. This translates into CALGIRTSYVLGAGGSDKLIF.

Remarks on this clone: The germline gene is not matched at one end of the junction; a read error may be the cause. The chain links TRDV2 to TRDJ2; 10 positions match TRDD3. TCRdb leaves out the J gene; it was filled in here by matching the DNA to germline. The CDR3 runs 19 residues. Germline V gives CDR1 GEAIGNYY, CDR2 EKD. CDR3 sequence: CACDTRWRWGILKTAKLFF. CDR3 bases: TGTGCCTGTGACACCAGGTGGAGGTGGGGGATACTTAAGACAGCAAAACTCTTCTTT.

In this sample, this clone turned up a few times. The chain joins TRDV2 to TRDJ3; D is possibly TRDD3 (5 bases). V was trimmed by 0 bases and J by 7 bases, leaving 27 bases between them. This CDR3 is built from 21 residues. Germline loops: CDR1 GEAIGNYY, CDR2 EKD. CDR3 region: CACDTGTGETVTSFDTRQMFF. DNA for the CDR3: TGTGCCTGTGACACCGGGACCGGGGAGACAGTCACCTCCTTTGACACCCGACAGATGTTTTTC.

In this sample, this clone turned up a few times. The chain couples TRDV3 to TRDJ1; 10 positions match TRDD3. Germline V gene sequence: CDR1 TVYSNPD, CDR2 GDNSRS (reference sequence). The V gene end was trimmed by 4 bases and the J gene end by 5 bases; junction bases not matched to a gene: 22. The CDR3 length is 18 residues. The DNA of the CDR3 is TGTGCCTATCCACCCCCTTTGGGGCTGGGGGATAGGGAAGATAAACTCATCTTT. It codes for CAYPPPLGLGDREDKLIF.

This chain links TRDV1 with TRDJ1; D is uncertain. The V and J ends lost 9 bases and 0 bases respectively, with 17 bases between them. Germline V gene data show CDR1 as TSWWSYY and CDR2 as QGS. This CDR3 comprises 15 residues. The CDR3 DNA follows: TGTGCTCTGTGTGCCTTTCCCCTGTACACCGATAAACTCATCTTT. Protein product: CALCAFPLYTDKLIF.